Described below is a single TCR beta chain sequence and its context. This sample stems from a study of cytomegalovirus exposure and HLA in healthy donors. The germline V and J ends were trimmed by 4 bases and 4 bases, with 20 bases remaining between them. The CDR3 totals 16 residues. Germline lookup yields CDR1 SGHNT and CDR2 YYREEE (reference sequence). This PCR relied on a set of 60 Vbeta primers and 13 Jbeta primers. Data came from immunoSEQ multiplex PCR; TCRdb stores just in-frame clones and leaves some out. The table has 100,000 to 120,000 clones, more than 65% seen once; the top ten hold over 10%.

The receptor comes from a man aged 25 to 45 in good health and CMV-seropositive. V usage is TRBV5-4 and J usage is TRBJ1-2; tentative D call: TRBD1 (5 bases). The sequenced material came from PBMCs. The CDR3 sequence: CASSPLGGGISYGYTF. The CDR3 nucleotides are TGTGCCAGCAGCCCCTTAGGTGGGGGGATCTCCTATGGCTACACCTTC.